This section outlines one TCR beta chain sequence together with its context. Sorted regulatory T cells were CD4-positive, CD25-high and CD127-low or negative. The sample is drawn from a study of B cell selection in AIRE deficiency. Using immunoSEQ multiplex PCR, the repertoire was profiled, and TCRdb retains in-frame clones only, with some absent. Altogether roughly 24,000 clones are present, 92% being singletons, with the ten largest covering around 1.2%. The V gene lost 5 bases and the J gene lost 2 bases, with 14 bases spanning the gap. Germline V gives CDR1 SEHNR, CDR2 FQNEAQ (reference sequence). CDR3 size: 15 residues.

Input material: CD4+CD25+ Tregs sorted from PBMCs. The receptor was isolated from a human donor in good health. The chain carries TRBV7-9 and TRBJ2-3, with D unresolved. CDR3 coding DNA: TGTGCCAGCAGCACCACGCAGGATATCACAGATACGCAGTATTTT. This encodes CASSTTQDITDTQYF.